The 5 T cell receptor beta chains given below trace back to one sample, sequenced in a study of OX40 agonist ivuxolimab in advanced cancers. Here immunoSEQ multiplex PCR was the method, and the copy in TCRdb shows in-frame clones only, minus some. Of fewer than 25,000 clones in the sample, approximately 86% were seen once. The sample in question was CD4+ or CD8+ T cells sorted from blood, obtained in a trial of the OX40 agonist ivuxolimab. These receptors came from an adult with an advanced solid tumor such as melanoma, head and neck, liver or kidney cancer.

The chain has TRBV5-8 and TRBJ2-2, with 7 bases fitting TRBD1. Germline CDR1 reads SGHTS; CDR2 reads YDEGEE. The V gene end was trimmed by 2 bases and the J gene end by 4 bases; junction bases not matched to a gene: 2. The CDR3 length is 14 residues. CDR3 protein: CASSLGTATGELFF. The CDR3 nucleotides read TGTGCCAGCAGCTTAGGGACAGCCACCGGGGAGCTGTTTTTT.

The gene calls are TRBV7-9 and TRBJ2-4; 8 bases match TRBD1. Trimming removed 5 bases from V and 5 bases from J; junction bases left unmatched: 11. The CDR3 totals 16 residues. CDR1 is SEHNR, CDR2 FQNEAQ, per germline (reference sequence). The CDR3 region is CASSPGTGSHQNIQYF. CDR3 in DNA: TGTGCCAGCAGCCCCGGGACAGGTTCCCATCAAAACATTCAGTACTTC.

The J gene is TRBJ2-1, the V gene TRBV5-1, with 8 bases fitting TRBD2. With 4 bases clipped from V and 4 bases from J, the junction kept 4 bases outside the gene matches. The CDR3 is 14 amino acids. Germline CDR1 and CDR2: SGHRS and YFSETQ. The CDR3 nucleotides read TGCGCCAGCAGCCCCGGGACTAGTTACAATGAGCAGTTCTTC. Translating gives CASSPGTSYNEQFF.

This chain uses TRBV7-8 with TRBJ2-7; D possibly uses TRBD1 or TRBD2 (5 bases each). Per germline, CDR1 SGHVS and CDR2 FQNEAQ. The CDR3 is 15 residues long. The V end was cut by 1 base, the J end by 3 bases, with 13 bases between. CDR3 loop: CASSLGGFRNYEQYF. The CDR3 nucleotides are TGTGCCAGCAGCTTAGGGGGGTTTAGGAACTACGAGCAGTACTTC.

Only a few counts were recorded for this clone. The V and J genes are TRBV6-6 and TRBJ1-2; weak D call: TRBD1 (6 bases). Trimming stripped 6 bases from V and 4 bases from J, with 18 bases between. CDR3 length: 15 residues. From germline, CDR1 is MNHNY and CDR2 SVGAGI (reference sequence). CDR3 bases: TGTGCCAGCAGCCCTAGGACAGCCGGTGGCTATGGCTACACCTTC. The encoded protein is CASSPRTAGGYGYTF.